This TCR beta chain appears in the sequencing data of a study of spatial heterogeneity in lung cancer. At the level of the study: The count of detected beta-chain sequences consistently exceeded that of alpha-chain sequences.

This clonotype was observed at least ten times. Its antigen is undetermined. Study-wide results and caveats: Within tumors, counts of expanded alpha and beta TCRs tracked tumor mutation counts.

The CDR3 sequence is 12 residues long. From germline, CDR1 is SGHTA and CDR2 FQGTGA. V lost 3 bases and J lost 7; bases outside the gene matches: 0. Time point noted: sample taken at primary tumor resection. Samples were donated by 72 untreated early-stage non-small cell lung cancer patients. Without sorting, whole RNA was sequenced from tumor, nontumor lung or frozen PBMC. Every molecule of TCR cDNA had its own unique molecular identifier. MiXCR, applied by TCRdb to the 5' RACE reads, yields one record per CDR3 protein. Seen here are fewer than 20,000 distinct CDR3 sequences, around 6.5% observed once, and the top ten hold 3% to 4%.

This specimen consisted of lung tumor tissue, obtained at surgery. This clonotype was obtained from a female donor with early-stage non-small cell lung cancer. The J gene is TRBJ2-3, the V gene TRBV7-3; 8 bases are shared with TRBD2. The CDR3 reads CASSFSGNTQYF. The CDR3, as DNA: TGTGCCAGCAGCTTTAGCGGGAATACGCAGTATTTT.